This is a list of T cell receptor beta chains from one sample in a study of shared clonotypes between healthy human individuals. Clones were read by immunoSEQ multiplex PCR, and TCRdb kept only the in-frame ones, dropping some. The sample records about half a million clones, about four fifths being singletons. The sample comprised PBMCs. These receptors were collected from a woman in her forties in good health. Some clones in this sample may be carry-over from other donors' samples. Each CDR3 is given with its conserved first and last residue. The D gene is left open where the match is weak. Clone size is stated in some rows and not others, as once, few, many or a class when expanded.

V gene	J gene	D gene	clone size	CDR3 protein	CDR3 DNA
TRBV7-3	TRBJ1-1	NA	NA	CASSLDSSATEAFF	TGTGCCAGCAGCCTGGACAGTTCCGCCACTGAAGCTTTCTTT
TRBV20-1	TRBJ2-5	NA	NA	CSARNVETQYF	TGCAGTGCTAGGAACGTCGAGACCCAGTACTTC
TRBV10-3	TRBJ2-5	NA	NA	CAISGGGLKGETQYF	TGTGCCATCAGTGGAGGAGGGTTGAAGGGCGAGACCCAGTACTTC
TRBV6-4	TRBJ1-5	TRBD1	NA	CASSDSNWDRGCQPQHF	TGTGCCAGCAGTGACTCGAATTGGGACAGGGGGTGTCAGCCCCAGCATTTT
TRBV28	TRBJ1-5	NA	NA	CASRYTGGGNQPQHF	TGTGCCAGCAGATATACAGGAGGGGGCAATCAGCCCCAGCATTTT
TRBV2	TRBJ1-1	NA	NA	CASSTRRDTWGDTEAFF	TGTGCCAGCAGTACGAGACGGGACACTTGGGGGGACACTGAAGCTTTCTTT
TRBV9	TRBJ2-2	TRBD1	few	CASSGRRQGTNTGELFF	TGTGCCAGCAGCGGCCGACGACAGGGAACAAACACCGGGGAGCTGTTTTTT
TRBV5-1	TRBJ2-7	NA	once	CASSLAGGTLAGEQYF	TGCGCCAGCAGCTTGGCTGGGGGGACCCTCGCCGGTGAGCAGTACTTC
TRBV30	TRBJ1-5	NA	NA	CAWSYRAGQPQHF	TGTGCCTGGAGTTACAGGGCAGGCCAGCCCCAGCATTTT
TRBV11-2	TRBJ2-1	TRBD2	NA	CASSSRAGSSPEEQFF	TGTGCCAGCAGCTCACGAGCGGGAAGTTCTCCGGAGGAGCAGTTCTTC
TRBV10-3	TRBJ1-1	NA	once	CAISESGQETEAFF	TGTGCCATCAGTGAGTCCGGTCAGGAAACTGAAGCTTTCTTT
TRBV6-5	TRBJ2-7	NA	few	CASSYPDSSSYEQYF	TGTGCCAGCAGTTACCCGGACTCAAGCTCCTACGAGCAGTACTTC
TRBV6-5	TRBJ2-5	TRBD2	NA	CASSSRLAGWGETQYF	TGTGCCAGCAGTTCCCGACTAGCGGGATGGGGAGAGACCCAGTACTTC
TRBV30	TRBJ2-3	NA	NA	CAWSVGGADTQYF	TGTGCCTGGAGTGTTGGCGGGGCAGATACGCAGTATTTT
TRBV27	TRBJ2-7	NA	NA	CASRGWGSGEQYF	TGTGCCAGCAGGGGTTGGGGTTCGGGGGAGCAGTACTTC
TRBV19	TRBJ2-1	TRBD1	many	CASRRTGLYNEQFF	TGTGCCAGTAGACGGACAGGACTCTACAATGAGCAGTTCTTC
TRBV7-2	TRBJ2-5	TRBD2	once	CASSPRGGVETQYF	TGTGCCAGCAGCCCCCGGGGGGGAGTTGAGACCCAGTACTTC
TRBV7-8	TRBJ2-1	TRBD2	NA	CASSLAGGINEQFF	TGTGCCAGCTCACTAGCGGGAGGGATCAATGAGCAGTTCTTC
TRBV5-6	TRBJ1-6	NA	NA	CASSLGGPGANSPLHF	TGTGCCAGCAGCTTGGGAGGGCCAGGGGCGAATTCACCCCTCCACTTT
TRBV5-1	TRBJ2-2	TRBD2	NA	CASSLVAGRAGELFF	TGCGCCAGCAGCTTGGTAGCGGGAAGGGCCGGGGAGCTGTTTTTT
TRBV4-1	TRBJ2-7	TRBD1	many	CASGGDRGYEQYF	TGCGCCAGCGGAGGGGACAGGGGTTACGAGCAGTACTTC
TRBV6-1	TRBJ1-1	NA	NA	CASNLSGALNTEAFF	TGTGCCAGCAACCTAAGCGGGGCCCTGAACACTGAAGCTTTCTTT
TRBV5-6	TRBJ2-7	NA	NA	CASSLGQYEQYF	TGTGCCAGCAGCTTGGGGCAGTACGAGCAGTACTTC
TRBV5-8	TRBJ2-3	NA	NA	CASIWGASTDTQYF	TGTGCCAGCATCTGGGGGGCGAGCACAGATACGCAGTATTTT
TRBV6-1	TRBJ1-5	TRBD1	NA	CASSETGVGVRNQPQHF	TGTGCCAGCAGTGAGACAGGGGTTGGCGTTCGCAATCAGCCCCAGCATTTT
TRBV19	TRBJ1-1	NA	few	CASSLREHTEAFF	TGTGCCAGTAGTCTCAGAGAACACACTGAAGCTTTCTTT
TRBV30	TRBJ2-2	NA	once	CAWSTVAGELFF	TGTGCCTGGAGTACCGTCGCCGGGGAGCTGTTTTTT
TRBV4-1	TRBJ1-2	NA	NA	CASSQETVSNYGYTF	TGCGCCAGCAGCCAAGAAACAGTCTCCAACTATGGCTACACCTTC
TRBV6-5	TRBJ1-1	NA	NA	CASRAAGAQTEAFF	TGTGCCAGCAGGGCGGCGGGGGCGCAAACTGAAGCTTTCTTT
TRBV9	TRBJ2-3	NA	NA	CASSVTPTDTQYF	TGTGCCAGCAGCGTTACCCCCACAGATACGCAGTATTTT
TRBV5-1	TRBJ1-1	NA	few	CASSLGTVNTEAFF	TGCGCCAGCAGCTTGGGGACAGTGAACACTGAAGCTTTCTTT
TRBV18	TRBJ2-3	TRBD1	NA	CASSPRIARQGADTQYF	TGTGCCAGCTCACCAAGGATCGCGAGACAGGGGGCAGATACGCAGTATTTT
TRBV5-1	TRBJ2-5	TRBD1	NA	CASTPTGTGGPETQYF	TGCGCCAGCACCCCGACCGGGACAGGGGGCCCAGAGACCCAGTACTTC
TRBV6-5	TRBJ1-3	NA	NA	CASRPLLWTGNTIYF	TGTGCCAGCAGACCGCTACTTTGGACTGGAAACACCATATATTTT
TRBV6-6	TRBJ2-1	TRBD2	NA	CASSYALSGRWQFF	TGTGCCAGCAGTTACGCGCTTAGCGGGAGGTGGCAGTTCTTC
TRBV11-2	TRBJ1-4	TRBD1	NA	CASSVTGVTNEKLFF	TGTGCCAGCAGCGTGACAGGGGTAACTAATGAAAAACTGTTTTTT
TRBV6-5	TRBJ2-7	NA	NA	CASSKDSTEQYF	TGTGCCAGCAGTAAAGACAGTACCGAGCAGTACTTC
TRBV27	TRBJ2-3	NA	NA	CASSFLPGRDTQYF	TGTGCCAGCAGTTTCCTCCCGGGACGTGATACGCAGTATTTT
TRBV10-1	TRBJ2-1	TRBD2	NA	CASSESWRGNEQFF	TGCGCCAGCAGTGAGTCATGGCGGGGGAATGAGCAGTTCTTC
TRBV7-2	TRBJ2-1	TRBD2	NA	CASSLQSSGYNEQFF	TGTGCCAGCAGCTTACAATCTAGCGGATACAATGAGCAGTTCTTC
TRBV5-4	TRBJ2-1	TRBD2	NA	CASSLSAGRGLAAYNEQFF	TGTGCCAGCAGCTTGTCGGCAGGGCGGGGACTAGCGGCTTACAATGAGCAGTTCTTC
TRBV7-8	TRBJ1-5	NA	NA	CASSKGLQPQHF	TGTGCCAGCAGCAAGGGTTTGCAGCCCCAGCATTTT
TRBV30	TRBJ2-3	NA	NA	CAWTLPGTDTQYF	TGTGCCTGGACACTCCCAGGCACAGATACGCAGTATTTT
TRBV15	TRBJ2-3	NA	NA	CATSRRVSADTQYF	TGTGCCACCAGCAGACGGGTGTCGGCAGATACGCAGTATTTT
TRBV7-3	TRBJ2-2	NA	NA	CASSPNRGGKGELFF	TGTGCCAGCAGCCCCAATAGAGGGGGGAAAGGGGAGCTGTTTTTT
TRBV5-1	TRBJ1-1	NA	NA	CASSLGTNTEAFF	TGCGCCAGCAGCTTGGGGACTAACACTGAAGCTTTCTTT
TRBV29-1	TRBJ2-3	TRBD1	once	CSGRDRATDTQYF	TGCAGCGGCCGGGACAGGGCAACAGATACGCAGTATTTT
TRBV18	TRBJ2-3	NA	few	CASSPPASGTDTQYF	TGTGCCAGCTCACCACCGGCTAGCGGCACAGATACGCAGTATTTT
TRBV27	TRBJ1-3	NA	NA	CASSSHTSGNTIYF	TGTGCCAGCAGCTCGCACACCTCTGGAAACACCATATATTTT
TRBV28	TRBJ2-2	TRBD1	NA	CASSPRVRDRGLSNTGELFF	TGTGCCAGCAGTCCCAGGGTCCGGGACAGGGGGCTTTCGAACACCGGGGAGCTGTTTTTT
TRBV7-6	TRBJ2-3	NA	NA	CASSLQLDTQYF	TGTGCCAGCAGCTTACAGTTGGATACGCAGTATTTT
TRBV19	TRBJ2-6	NA	NA	CASSSPPSGANVLTF	TGTGCCAGTAGTTCCCCCCCATCTGGGGCCAACGTCCTGACTTTC
TRBV30	TRBJ2-1	TRBD2	NA	CAHPSRTRTLF	TGTGCCCACCCGAGTAGGACTAGGACACTCTTC
TRBV18	TRBJ2-3	NA	NA	CASSGESADTQYF	TGTGCCAGCTCAGGGGAGAGTGCAGATACGCAGTATTTT